These T cell receptor beta chains were read from a single sample in a study of blood T cell repertoires in COVID-19. TCRdb keeps only in-frame clones here, not all; method: immunoSEQ multiplex PCR. The profile shows about 440,000 clones, about 90% of them singletons. Material for sequencing was PBMCs or T cells enriched from blood (not recorded which). All receptors come from a man younger than 30 who had recovered from COVID-19. Both conserved end residues are part of each CDR3. The D gene is left open where the match is weak. Not all rows give a size; the values are once, few, many and, for expanded clones, a class.

clone size	D gene	V gene	J gene	CDR3 protein	CDR3 DNA
-	-	TRBV6-1	TRBJ1-1	CASSERGSVTEAFF	TGTGCCAGCAGTGAGAGGGGGTCGGTGACTGAAGCTTTCTTT
-	TRBD1	TRBV18	TRBJ2-7	CASSHGQEGPYEQYF	TGTGCCAGCTCCCACGGACAGGAAGGACCCTACGAGCAGTACTTC
-	-	TRBV12-3/TRBV12-4	TRBJ1-2	CASSLGPFYGYTF	TGTGCCAGCAGTCTTGGGCCGTTTTATGGCTACACCTTC
-	TRBD1	TRBV11-1	TRBJ1-3	CASSSLGTGENTIYF	TGTGCCAGCAGCTCCCTCGGGACAGGCGAAAACACCATATATTTT
-	TRBD1	TRBV15	TRBJ1-5	CATSRGAGQWNQPQHF	TGTGCCACCAGCAGAGGGGCGGGACAGTGGAATCAGCCCCAGCATTTT
once	-	TRBV2	TRBJ2-3	CASRGTEAEGDLNTDTQYF	TGTGCCAGCAGAGGGACAGAAGCGGAGGGGGATCTTAACACAGATACGCAGTATTTT
-	-	TRBV2	TRBJ1-6	CASSVTGGSSPLHF	TGTGCCAGCAGTGTAACGGGGGGGAGTTCACCCCTCCACTTT
-	TRBD1	TRBV10-2	TRBJ1-5	CASSPGQGMSQPQHF	TGCGCCAGCAGCCCGGGACAGGGTATGAGTCAGCCCCAGCATTTT
once	TRBD1	TRBV6-5	TRBJ1-2	CASIRTGREYGYTF	TGTGCCAGCATTAGGACAGGGAGGGAGTATGGCTACACCTTC
-	-	TRBV11-2	TRBJ1-1	CASSRRGAEAFF	TGTGCCAGCAGCCGACGAGGAGCTGAAGCTTTCTTT
-	-	TRBV24-1	TRBJ2-2	CATGPANRVGTGELFF	TGTGCCACCGGCCCGGCGAACAGGGTCGGCACCGGGGAGCTGTTTTTT
-	-	TRBV5-4	TRBJ1-1	CASSLALEGEAFF	TGTGCCAGCAGCTTGGCGCTGGAGGGTGAAGCTTTCTTT
-	-	TRBV10-3	TRBJ1-4	CAISEGAERANEKLFF	TGTGCCATCAGTGAAGGGGCAGAGCGGGCTAATGAAAAACTGTTTTTT
-	-	TRBV19	TRBJ2-5	CASSMAQIETQYF	TGTGCCAGTAGTATGGCCCAGATAGAGACCCAGTACTTC
-	TRBD2	TRBV13	TRBJ2-7	CASSEGLAGVAEQYF	TGTGCCAGCAGCGAAGGACTAGCGGGAGTGGCCGAGCAGTACTTC
-	-	TRBV15	TRBJ1-2	CATSRQGGNYGYTF	TGTGCCACCAGCAGACAGGGAGGGAACTATGGCTACACCTTC
-	TRBD1	TRBV3-1/TRBV3-2	TRBJ1-2	CASSTGTGLFGYTF	TGTGCCAGCAGTACCGGGACAGGGCTATTCGGCTACACCTTC
once	-	TRBV3-1/TRBV3-2	TRBJ1-2	CASSQQGNYGYTF	TGTGCCAGCAGCCAACAGGGGAACTATGGCTACACCTTC
-	-	TRBV15	TRBJ1-3	CATSRDRVGTASGNTIYF	TGTGCCACCAGCAGAGACAGGGTTGGTACGGCGTCTGGAAACACCATATATTTT
-	TRBD1	TRBV28	TRBJ2-7	CASSSPQGGTGVHEQYF	TGTGCCAGCAGCTCCCCACAGGGCGGGACAGGGGTACACGAGCAGTACTTC
once	-	TRBV5-4	TRBJ2-6	CASSRIAGKTFSGANVLTF	TGTGCCAGCAGTCGTATCGCAGGGAAAACCTTCTCTGGGGCCAACGTCCTGACTTTC
-	-	TRBV2	TRBJ1-4	CASSETQAAGSVF	TGTGCCAGCAGTGAAACGCAGGCTGCCGGGAGTGTCTTT
-	TRBD1	TRBV11-2	TRBJ1-5	CASSPTGVGNQPQHF	TGTGCCAGCAGCCCCACAGGGGTTGGCAATCAGCCCCAGCATTTT
-	TRBD2	TRBV5-1	TRBJ2-7	CASSLGFAGAYEQYF	TGCGCCAGCAGCTTGGGGTTTGCGGGGGCCTACGAGCAGTACTTC
-	TRBD2	TRBV5-1	TRBJ2-3	CASSTGTSGSSTDTQYF	TGCGCCAGCAGCACCGGGACTAGCGGATCTAGCACAGATACGCAGTATTTT
-	-	TRBV4-1	TRBJ2-7	CASSFLSQGSYEQYF	TGCGCCAGCAGCTTCCTCTCACAGGGTTCATACGAGCAGTACTTC
-	-	TRBV30	TRBJ1-3	CAWSGGLGNTIYF	TGTGCCTGGAGTGGGGGCCTCGGAAACACCATATATTTT
-	-	TRBV2	TRBJ2-2	CASIAAGTGELFF	TGTGCCAGCATCGCCGCGGGGACCGGGGAGCTGTTTTTT
-	-	TRBV27	TRBJ1-6	CASSLWPGNSPLHF	TGTGCCAGCAGTTTATGGCCCGGGAATTCACCCCTCCACTTT
once	-	TRBV4-2	TRBJ1-4	CASSQEAGKSEKLFF	TGTGCCAGCAGCCAAGAGGCAGGGAAGAGTGAAAAACTGTTTTTT
-	TRBD1	TRBV5-1	TRBJ1-6	CASSLAQTGPSPLHF	TGCGCCAGCAGCTTGGCCCAGACAGGGCCGTCACCCCTCCACTTT
-	-	TRBV14	TRBJ1-6	CASSSHTSSYNSPLHF	TGTGCCAGCAGCTCACATACTAGCTCCTATAATTCACCCCTCCACTTT
-	-	TRBV27	TRBJ1-4	CASQGGALGKLFF	TGTGCCAGCCAAGGCGGAGCCCTGGGAAAACTGTTTTTT
once	-	TRBV10-3	TRBJ2-5	CAIAGSHQETQYF	TGTGCCATCGCGGGGAGCCACCAAGAGACCCAGTACTTC
once	-	TRBV5-6	TRBJ1-2	CASSLGGPAHYGYTF	TGTGCCAGCAGCTTGGGCGGGCCGGCTCACTATGGCTACACCTTC
-	TRBD1	TRBV4-1	TRBJ1-4	CASSPFRTGDEKLFF	TGCGCCAGCAGCCCCTTTCGGACAGGGGATGAAAAACTGTTTTTT
-	-	TRBV6-5	TRBJ1-6	CASSKGFDSPLHF	TGTGCCAGCAGCAAGGGGTTTGATTCACCCCTCCACTTT
few	TRBD2	TRBV5-8	TRBJ2-3	CASWGGNTDTQYF	TGTGCCAGCTGGGGAGGGAACACAGATACGCAGTATTTT
-	-	TRBV7-6	TRBJ1-5	CASSLDGGRNQPQHF	TGTGCCAGCAGCTTAGACGGGGGACGCAATCAGCCCCAGCATTTT
-	TRBD1	TRBV9	TRBJ1-5	CASSKQGSGNQPQHF	TGTGCCAGCAGCAAACAGGGGAGTGGCAATCAGCCCCAGCATTTT
once	-	TRBV9	TRBJ1-2	CASSVGGHGVFNYGYTF	TGTGCCAGCAGCGTAGGGGGACACGGAGTTTTTAACTATGGCTACACCTTC
-	-	TRBV14	TRBJ1-3	CASSQAETVSGNTIYF	TGTGCCAGCAGCCAAGCCGAGACAGTCTCTGGAAACACCATATATTTT
-	-	TRBV2	TRBJ1-1	CASSEEPNTEAFF	TGTGCCAGCAGTGAAGAGCCAAACACTGAAGCTTTCTTT
-	TRBD1	TRBV29-1	TRBJ2-7	CSVAGTANTYEQYF	TGCAGCGTCGCCGGGACAGCAAATACCTACGAGCAGTACTTC
-	TRBD1	TRBV9	TRBJ1-4	CASSAGGTAVNEKLFF	TGTGCCAGCAGCGCCGGAGGGACAGCGGTGAATGAAAAACTGTTTTTT
-	-	TRBV12-3/TRBV12-4	TRBJ1-1	CASSFRGTTEAFF	TGTGCCAGCAGTTTTAGGGGGACCACTGAAGCTTTCTTT
-	-	TRBV6-5	TRBJ1-3	CASSPAGIGNTIYF	TGTGCCAGCAGCCCGGCAGGGATTGGAAACACCATATATTTT
-	-	TRBV6-5	TRBJ1-2	CASSSAGRYGYTF	TGTGCCAGCAGTTCTGCAGGGCGCTATGGCTACACCTTC
-	TRBD2	TRBV25-1	TRBJ2-7	CASSEWASGEQYF	TGTGCCAGCAGTGAATGGGCTAGCGGGGAGCAGTACTTC
-	TRBD1	TRBV7-2	TRBJ1-2	CASNTWTGVNYGYTF	TGTGCCAGCAACACCTGGACAGGGGTTAACTATGGCTACACCTTC
-	TRBD1	TRBV30	TRBJ2-7	CAWSPTSGQGETF	TGTGCCTGGAGTCCCACTTCAGGACAGGGAGAAACCTTC
-	-	TRBV6-1	TRBJ1-3	CASSEPSQGSGNTIYF	TGTGCCAGCAGTGAGCCCTCACAGGGCTCTGGAAACACCATATATTTT